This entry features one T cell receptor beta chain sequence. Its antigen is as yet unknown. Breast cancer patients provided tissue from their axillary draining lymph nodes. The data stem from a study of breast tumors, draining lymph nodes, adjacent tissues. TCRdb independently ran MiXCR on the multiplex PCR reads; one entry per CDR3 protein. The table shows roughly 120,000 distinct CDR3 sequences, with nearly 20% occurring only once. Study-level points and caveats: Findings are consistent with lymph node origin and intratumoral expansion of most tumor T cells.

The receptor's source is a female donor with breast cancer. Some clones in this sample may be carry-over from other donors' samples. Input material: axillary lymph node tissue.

CDR3 DNA: TGTGCCAGCAGCTTAGGGGGGGGGACTAGCGGGAGGGAGACCCAGTACTTC. Its protein is CASSLGGGTSGRETQYF. The chain links TRBV7-2 to TRBJ2-5; 15 nucleotides agree with TRBD2. Unmatched junction bases numbered 5, after V lost 1 base and J lost 5 bases. Germline V lookup: CDR1 SGHTA, CDR2 FQGNSA. The CDR3 spans 17 residues. Together with reference TRBV7-2 and TRBJ2-5, the CDR3 gives the full variable domain: GAGVSQSPSNKVTEKGKDVELRCDPISGHTALYWYRQSLGQGLEFLIYFQGNSAPDKSGLPSDRFSAERTGGSVSTLTIQRTQQEDSAVYLCASSLGGGTSGRETQYFGPGTRLLVL.